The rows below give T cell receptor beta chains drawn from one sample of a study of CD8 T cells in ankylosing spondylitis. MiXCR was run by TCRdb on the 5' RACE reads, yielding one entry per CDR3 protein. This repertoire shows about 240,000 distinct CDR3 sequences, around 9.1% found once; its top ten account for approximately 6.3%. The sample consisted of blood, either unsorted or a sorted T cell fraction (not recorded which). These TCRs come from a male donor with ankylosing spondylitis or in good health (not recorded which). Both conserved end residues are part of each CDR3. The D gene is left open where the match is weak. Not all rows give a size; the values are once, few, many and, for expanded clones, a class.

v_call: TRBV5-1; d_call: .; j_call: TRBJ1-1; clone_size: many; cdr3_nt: TGCGCCAGCAGCTTAGGTGGGCCAGGGAAAGAAGCTTTCTTT; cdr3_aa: CASSLGGPGKEAFF
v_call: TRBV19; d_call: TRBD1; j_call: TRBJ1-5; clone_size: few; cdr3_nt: TGTGCCAGTAGTATAGAGGACAGGGGCGGACAGCCCCAGCATTTT; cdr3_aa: CASSIEDRGGQPQHF
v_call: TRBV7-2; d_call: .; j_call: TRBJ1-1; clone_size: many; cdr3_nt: TGTGCCAGCAGCCTTCAGGGATTCACTGAAGCTTTCTTT; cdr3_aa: CASSLQGFTEAFF
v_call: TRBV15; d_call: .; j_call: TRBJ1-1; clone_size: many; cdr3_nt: TGTGCCACCAGCAGAGATCATAAGAACACTGAAGCTTTCTTT; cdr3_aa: CATSRDHKNTEAFF
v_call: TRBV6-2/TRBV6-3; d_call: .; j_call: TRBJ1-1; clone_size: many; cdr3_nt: TGTGCCAGCAGTATGACAGCGATGAACACTGAAGCTTTCTTT; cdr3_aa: CASSMTAMNTEAFF
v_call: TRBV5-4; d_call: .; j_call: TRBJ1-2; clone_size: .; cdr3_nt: TGTGCCAGCAGCCCGGGTCTACTCTATGGCTACACCTTC; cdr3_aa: CASSPGLLYGYTF
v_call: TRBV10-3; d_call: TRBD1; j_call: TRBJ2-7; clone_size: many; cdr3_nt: TGTGCCATCAGCAAGGTGGGGACAGGGAGTTCCTACGAGCAGTACTTC; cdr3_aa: CAISKVGTGSSYEQYF
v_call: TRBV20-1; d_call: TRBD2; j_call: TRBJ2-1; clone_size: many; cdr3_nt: TGCAGTGCTAGAGCCCGAATGGCGACTAGCGCATACTACAATGAGCAGTTCTTC; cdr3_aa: CSARARMATSAYYNEQFF
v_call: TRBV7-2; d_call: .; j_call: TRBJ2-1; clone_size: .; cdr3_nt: TGTGCCAGCAGCTTAAGGGTAGGGGGTAGCGGCAATGAGCAGTTCTTC; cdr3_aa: CASSLRVGGSGNEQFF
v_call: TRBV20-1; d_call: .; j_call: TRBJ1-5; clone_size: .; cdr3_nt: TGCAGTGCTAGCATCAGGGAGGAACAGCCCCAGCATTTT; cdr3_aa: CSASIREEQPQHF
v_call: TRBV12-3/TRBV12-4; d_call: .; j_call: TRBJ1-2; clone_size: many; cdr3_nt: TGTGCCAGCAGCCCGTCGGGTTACTATGGCTACACCTTC; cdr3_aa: CASSPSGYYGYTF
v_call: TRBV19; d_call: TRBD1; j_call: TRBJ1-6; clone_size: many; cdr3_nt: TGTGCCAGCAACAGGGGCGGGAATAATTCACCCCTCCACTTT; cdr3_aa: CASNRGGNNSPLHF
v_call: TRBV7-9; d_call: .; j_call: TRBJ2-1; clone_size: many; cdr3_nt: TGTGCCAGCACTCCCGGGCCAGGGGTCAAGAGGAATGAGCAGTTCTTC; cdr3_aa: CASTPGPGVKRNEQFF
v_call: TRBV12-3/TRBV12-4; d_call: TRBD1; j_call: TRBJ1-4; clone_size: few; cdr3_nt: TGTGCCAGCAGTTTCGGGACAGGGAATGAAAAACTGTTTTTT; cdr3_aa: CASSFGTGNEKLFF
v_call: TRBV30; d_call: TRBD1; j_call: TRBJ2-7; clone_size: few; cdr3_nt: TGTGCCTGGTCAGGGGGATCCTACGAGCAGTACTTC; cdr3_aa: CAWSGGSYEQYF
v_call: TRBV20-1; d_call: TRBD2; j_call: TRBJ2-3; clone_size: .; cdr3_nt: TGCTGTGCTAGAGATCTCCTACTAGCGGGGGGGACAGATACGCAGTATTTT; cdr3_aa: CCARDLLLAGGTDTQYF